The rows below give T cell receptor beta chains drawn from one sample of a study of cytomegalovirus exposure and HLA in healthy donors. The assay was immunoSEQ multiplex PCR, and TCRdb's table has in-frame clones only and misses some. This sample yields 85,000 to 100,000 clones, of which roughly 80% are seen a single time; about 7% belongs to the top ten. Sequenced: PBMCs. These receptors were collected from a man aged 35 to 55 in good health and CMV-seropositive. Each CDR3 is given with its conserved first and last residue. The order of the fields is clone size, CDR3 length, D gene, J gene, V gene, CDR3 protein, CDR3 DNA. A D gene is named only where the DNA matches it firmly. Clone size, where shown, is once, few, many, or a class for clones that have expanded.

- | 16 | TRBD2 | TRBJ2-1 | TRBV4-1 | CASSQEVSGGYNEQFF | TGCGCCAGCAGCCAAGAAGTTAGCGGGGGGTACAATGAGCAGTTCTTC
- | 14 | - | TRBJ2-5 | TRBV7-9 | CASSLGRGGETQYF | TGTGCCAGCAGCTTAGGACGCGGGGGCGAGACCCAGTACTTC
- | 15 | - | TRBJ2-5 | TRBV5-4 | CASSLLRGPQETQYF | TGTGCCAGCAGCTTGCTCAGGGGACCGCAAGAGACCCAGTACTTC
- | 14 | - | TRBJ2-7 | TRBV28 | CASSLGTRAVAQYF | TGTGCCAGCAGTTTAGGGACACGAGCGGTCGCGCAGTACTTC
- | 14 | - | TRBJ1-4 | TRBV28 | CASSFRGGVRKLFF | TGTGCCAGCAGTTTCAGGGGTGGGGTAAGAAAACTGTTTTTT
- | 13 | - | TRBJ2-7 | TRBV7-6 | CASSLAHEGEQYF | TGTGCCAGCAGCTTAGCGCATGAGGGCGAGCAGTACTTC
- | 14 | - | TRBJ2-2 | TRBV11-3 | CASSWSGNTGELFF | TGTGCCAGCAGCTGGAGCGGTAACACCGGGGAGCTGTTTTTT
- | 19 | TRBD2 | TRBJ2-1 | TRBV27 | CASSLWTRGLAGRDNEQFF | TGTGCCAGCAGTTTATGGACCCGGGGACTAGCGGGTCGAGACAATGAGCAGTTCTTC
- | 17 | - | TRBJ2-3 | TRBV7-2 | CASSLVAGGVRTDTQYF | TGTGCCAGCAGCTTAGTAGCCGGGGGAGTTCGGACAGATACGCAGTATTTT
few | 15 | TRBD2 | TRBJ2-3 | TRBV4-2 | CASSQDGAGGPLYDF | TGTGCCAGCAGCCAAGATGGGGCGGGGGGACCCCTTTACGATTTT
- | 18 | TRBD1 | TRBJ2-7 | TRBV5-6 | CASSLAEGAWGSSYEQYF | TGTGCCAGCAGCTTGGCCGAGGGGGCTTGGGGAAGCTCCTACGAGCAGTACTTC
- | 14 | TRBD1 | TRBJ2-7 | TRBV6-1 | CASSDGQATYEQYF | TGTGCCAGCAGTGATGGACAGGCGACCTACGAGCAGTACTTC
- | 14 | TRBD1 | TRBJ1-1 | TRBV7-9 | CASSPGTGHTEAFF | TGTGCCAGCAGCCCCGGGACAGGGCACACTGAAGCTTTCTTT
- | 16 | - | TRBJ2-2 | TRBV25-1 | CASSELGGGFTGELFF | TGTGCCAGCAGTGAATTAGGGGGAGGGTTCACCGGGGAGCTGTTTTTT
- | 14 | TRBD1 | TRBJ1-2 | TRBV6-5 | CASNRQGGNYGYTF | TGTGCCAGCAATAGACAGGGAGGTAACTATGGCTACACCTTC
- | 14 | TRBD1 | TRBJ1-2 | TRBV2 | CASSGQVTNYGYTF | TGTGCCAGCTCCGGACAGGTTACTAACTATGGCTACACCTTC
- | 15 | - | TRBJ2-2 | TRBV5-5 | CASSLVGGNDGELFF | TGTGCCAGCAGCTTGGTAGGCGGTAATGACGGGGAGCTGTTTTTT
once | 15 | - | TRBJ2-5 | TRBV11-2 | CASSSYLSYQETQYF | TGTGCCAGCAGCTCTTATTTGAGCTACCAAGAGACCCAGTACTTC
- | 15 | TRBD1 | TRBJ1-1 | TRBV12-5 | CASGLVPGQGAEAFF | TGTGCTAGTGGTTTGGTCCCGGGACAGGGGGCTGAAGCTTTCTTT
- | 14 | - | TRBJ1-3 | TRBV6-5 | CASSRVTAGNTIYF | TGTGCCAGCAGTCGGGTGACTGCTGGAAACACCATATATTTT
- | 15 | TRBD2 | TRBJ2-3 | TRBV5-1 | CASRSLAGGLDTQYF | TGCGCCAGCAGAAGTTTAGCGGGGGGGCTGGATACGCAGTATTTT
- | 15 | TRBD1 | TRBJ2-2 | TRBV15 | CATNPDRTNTGELFF | TGTGCCACCAACCCGGACAGGACGAACACCGGGGAGCTGTTTTTT
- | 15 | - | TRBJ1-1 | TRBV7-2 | CASSLEEGVNTEAFF | TGTGCCAGCAGCTTAGAAGAGGGCGTAAACACTGAAGCTTTCTTT
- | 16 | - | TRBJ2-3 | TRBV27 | CASSLTARPRTDTQYF | TGTGCCAGCAGTCTGACAGCGCGGCCTCGGACAGATACGCAGTATTTT
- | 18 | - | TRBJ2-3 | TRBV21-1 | CASSKVRTSGGGTDTQYF | TGTGCCAGCAGCAAAGTTCGGACTAGCGGGGGGGGAACAGATACGCAGTATTTT
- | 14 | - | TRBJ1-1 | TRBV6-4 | CASSSAPGNTEAFF | TGTGCCAGCAGTTCGGCTCCGGGTAACACTGAAGCTTTCTTT
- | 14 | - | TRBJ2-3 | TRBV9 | CASSVAGGPDTQYF | TGTGCCAGCAGCGTAGCGGGGGGCCCAGATACGCAGTATTTT
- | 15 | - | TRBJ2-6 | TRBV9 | CASSVEPGTSKVLTF | TGTGCCAGCAGCGTAGAACCGGGGACTTCGAAAGTCCTGACTTTC
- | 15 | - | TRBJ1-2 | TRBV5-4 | CASSSLRGAGYGYTF | TGTGCCAGCAGCTCCCTTCGGGGGGCCGGCTATGGCTACACCTTC
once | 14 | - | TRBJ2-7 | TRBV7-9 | CASSFQGSAYEQYF | TGTGCCAGCAGCTTCCAGGGATCCGCCTACGAGCAGTACTTC
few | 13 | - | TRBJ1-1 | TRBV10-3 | CASQRGLNTEAFF | TGTGCCTCTCAGCGGGGGTTGAACACTGAAGCTTTCTTT
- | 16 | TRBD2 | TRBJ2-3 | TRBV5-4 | CASRVLAGLGTDTQYF | TGTGCCAGCAGAGTACTAGCGGGGCTGGGCACAGATACGCAGTATTTT
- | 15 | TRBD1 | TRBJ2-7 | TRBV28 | CASRSGTGGWYEQYF | TGTGCCAGCAGGTCTGGGACAGGGGGCTGGTACGAGCAGTACTTC
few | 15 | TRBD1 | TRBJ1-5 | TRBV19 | CASSIREGAGQPQHF | TGTGCCAGTAGTATTCGGGAGGGGGCGGGTCAGCCCCAGCATTTT
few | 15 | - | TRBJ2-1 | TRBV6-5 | CASSYSGHLGNEQFF | TGTGCCAGCAGTTACTCGGGACACCTGGGTAATGAGCAGTTCTTC
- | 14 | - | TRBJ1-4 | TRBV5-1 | CASSLGQSNEKLFF | TGCGCCAGCAGCTTGGGACAGTCGAATGAAAAACTGTTTTTT
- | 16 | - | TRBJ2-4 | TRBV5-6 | CASTLGAWGGKNIQYF | TGTGCCAGCACCCTTGGGGCCTGGGGAGGCAAAAACATTCAGTACTTC
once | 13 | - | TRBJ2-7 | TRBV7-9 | CASSLAGLVEQYF | TGTGCCAGCAGCTTAGCTGGACTGGTCGAGCAGTACTTC
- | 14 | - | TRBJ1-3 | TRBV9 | CASSVGTTGNTIYF | TGTGCCAGCAGCGTAGGGACAACTGGAAACACCATATATTTT
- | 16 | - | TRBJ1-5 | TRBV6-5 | CASSYRLQGRNQPQHF | TGTGCCAGCAGTTACAGGTTACAGGGAAGAAACCAGCCCCAGCATTTT
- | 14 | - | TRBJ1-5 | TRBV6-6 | CASSYSGQLGPQHF | TGTGCCAGCAGTTACTCCGGACAGCTAGGGCCCCAGCATTTT
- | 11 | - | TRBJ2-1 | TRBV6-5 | CASSWGAEQFF | TGTGCCAGCAGCTGGGGCGCTGAGCAGTTCTTC
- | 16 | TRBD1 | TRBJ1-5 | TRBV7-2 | CASSLVGQVPNQPQHF | TGTGCCAGCAGCTTAGTGGGACAGGTCCCCAATCAGCCCCAGCATTTT
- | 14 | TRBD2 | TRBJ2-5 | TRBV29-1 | CSVDDGGALETQYF | TGCAGCGTTGACGACGGGGGGGCCTTGGAGACCCAGTACTTC
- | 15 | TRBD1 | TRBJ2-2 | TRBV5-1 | CASSEGTANTGELFF | TGCGCCAGCAGCGAAGGGACAGCGAACACCGGGGAGCTGTTTTTT
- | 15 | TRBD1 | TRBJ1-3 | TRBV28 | CASSRDRGSGNTIYF | TGTGCCAGCAGTCGGGACAGGGGATCTGGAAACACCATATATTTT
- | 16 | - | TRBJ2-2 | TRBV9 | CASNSGVNLNTGELFF | TGTGCCAGCAATTCGGGGGTCAATTTAAACACCGGGGAGCTGTTTTTT
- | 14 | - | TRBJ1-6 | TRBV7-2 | CASSLDTGRAALHF | TGTGCCAGCAGCTTAGATACAGGGAGGGCGGCCCTCCACTTT
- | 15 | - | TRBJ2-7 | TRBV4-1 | CASSQEPRATYEQYF | TGCGCCAGCAGCCAAGAGCCCAGGGCTACCTACGAGCAGTACTTC
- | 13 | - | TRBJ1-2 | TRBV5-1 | CASRADSNYGYTF | TGCGCCAGCAGGGCTGACAGTAACTATGGCTACACCTTC
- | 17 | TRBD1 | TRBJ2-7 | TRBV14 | CASSQNLGQGARNEQYF | TGTGCCAGCAGCCAAAACTTGGGACAGGGGGCAAGGAACGAGCAGTACTTC
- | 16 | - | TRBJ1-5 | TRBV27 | CASSLYGGGSNQPQHF | TGTGCCAGCAGTTTATACGGGGGGGGTAGCAATCAGCCCCAGCATTTT
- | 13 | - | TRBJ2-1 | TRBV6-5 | CASRYTLGPEQFF | TGTGCCAGCAGGTACACCCTAGGTCCTGAGCAGTTCTTC